The 13 T cell receptor beta chains reported below all come from one sample, sequenced in a study of T-cell memory formation after mild COVID-19. From the 5' RACE reads, TCRdb called clonotypes with MiXCR, one entry per CDR3 protein. The sample shows 350,000 to 450,000 distinct CDR3 sequences, around 20% of them seen only once. Sample: PBMCs or a T cell subset sorted from them (not recorded which). Receptor source: an adult woman who had mild COVID-19 (a few samples of this study predate the infection). Cell type and time point are not known.

The V and J genes are TRBV27 and TRBJ2-3; 7 positions agree with TRBD1. The CDR3 length is 15 residues. The V gene's germline CDR1 is MNHEY and CDR2 SMNVEV (reference sequence). Trimming cost V 10 bases and J 0 bases; bases outside gene matches: 10. Here the CDR3 reads CATEQGSISTDTQYF. DNA of the CDR3: TGTGCCACCGAACAGGGGTCGATTAGCACAGATACGCAGTATTTT.

V usage is TRBV24-1 and J usage is TRBJ2-2, with D uncertain. Germline V gene lookup returns CDR1 KGHDR and CDR2 SFDVKD. Trimming removed 3 bases at V and 2 bases at J, with 6 bases between. The CDR3 is 14 amino acids. The CDR3 spells CATSDPPNTGELFF. The CDR3 DNA follows: TGTGCCACCAGTGATCCTCCTAACACCGGGGAGCTGTTTTTT.

This chain connects TRBV30 to TRBJ2-3, with TRBD2 as a possible D gene (6 bases). The CDR3 spans 15 residues. Deletions cut 5 bases from V and 1 base from J, with 16 bases between. Germline assignment: CDR1 GTSNPN and CDR2 SVGIG (reference sequence). The CDR3 DNA reads TGTGCCTGGGAAATCGGAGGGTCTGGCACAGATACGCAGTATTTT. Its translation is CAWEIGGSGTDTQYF.

This clonotype turned up a few times. The rearrangement joins TRBV12-3 or TRBV12-4 to TRBJ1-2, with a weak D call TRBD1 (6 bases). Trimming pared 8 bases from V and 8 bases from J, leaving 21 bases between. The CDR3 covers 14 residues. The CDR3 DNA reads as TGTGCCAGCGGACCGACAGGTTGGAGAAGGGGCTACACCTTC. Translated, it gives CASGPTGWRRGYTF.

This clonotype appeared a few times. V usage is TRBV12-3 or TRBV12-4 and J usage is TRBJ1-1, with 7 positions matching TRBD1. The CDR3 contains 15 residues. V dropped 4 bases and J dropped 1; count of bases not matched to a gene: 6. The CDR3 spells CASSSPQGRNTEAFF. CDR3 bases: TGTGCCAGCAGTTCTCCACAGGGGAGGAACACTGAAGCTTTCTTT.

This clonotype has just a few counts. CDR3 DNA sequence: TGTGCCAGCAGCTTAGAACAGGCGAGATCCTACGAGCAGTACTTC. Amino acids: CASSLEQARSYEQYF. The rearrangement links TRBV7-2 to TRBJ2-7; possibly TRBD1 for D (5 bases). CDR1 SGHTA and CDR2 FQGNSA come from the germline V gene. There are 15 residues in the CDR3. Deletions cut 1 base from V and 1 base from J, with 11 bases between.

This chain joins TRBV5-1 and TRBJ2-7; the D call may be TRBD1 or TRBD2 (5 bases each). CDR3 length: 15 residues. Germline V lookup: CDR1 SGHRS, CDR2 YFSETQ. V was pared by 2 bases and J by 0 bases, with 12 bases between. The CDR3 DNA reads as TGCGCCAGCAGCTTTGGCGCAGGGAGCTCCTACGAGCAGTACTTC. Its protein product is CASSFGAGSSYEQYF. Filled out from reference TRBV5-1 and TRBJ2-7, the complete variable domain reads KAGVTQTPRYLIKTRGQQVTLSCSPISGHRSVSWYQQTPGQGLQFLFEYFSETQRNKGNFPGRFSGRQFSNSRSEMNVSTLELGDSALYLCASSFGAGSSYEQYFGPGTRLTVT.

This clonotype turned up a few times. V and J are TRBV10-3 and TRBJ1-2; unclear D gene. CDR1 ENHRY and CDR2 SYGVKD come from the germline V gene. The CDR3 has 15 residues. Between the trimmed V and J ends, which lost 2 bases and 1 base, there was a span of 11 bases. Here the CDR3 reads CAISENPTLNYGYTF. Here the CDR3 DNA reads TGTGCCATCAGTGAGAACCCGACCCTTAACTATGGCTACACCTTC.

This clonotype was counted between two and nine times. The chain recombines TRBV6-4 with TRBJ1-1; 11 positions agree with TRBD1. CDR3 length equals 15 residues. CDR1 is MRHNA and CDR2 is SNTAGT in the germline V gene. Trimming cost V 10 bases and J 6 bases; bases outside gene matches: 13. This chain's CDR3 is CATKKDRGRSAEAFF. The CDR3 DNA reads as TGTGCCACCAAAAAGGACAGGGGGCGATCCGCTGAAGCTTTCTTT.

The chain links TRBV7-2 to TRBJ2-5; D possibly corresponds to TRBD2 (7 bases). The CDR3 length is 14 residues. CDR1 is SGHTA, CDR2 FQGNSA, per germline. The V end lost 2 bases, the J end lost 4 bases, and 11 bases lay between the germline ends. Written as DNA, the CDR3 is TGTGCCAGCAGCTTAATGGGAGGGGGAGAGACCCAGTACTTC. This gives the protein CASSLMGGGETQYF.

V and J are TRBV7-2 and TRBJ1-2; D gene uncertain. Looked up from germline, CDR1 is SGHTA and CDR2 is FQGNSA. CDR3 length: 13 residues. V lost 1 base and J lost 6, with 9 bases in between. CDR3 residues: CASSLGLLDGYTF. The CDR3, as DNA: TGTGCCAGCAGCTTAGGCCTCCTGGATGGCTACACCTTC.

This clonotype was picked up a small number of times. The chain is built from TRBV24-1 and TRBJ1-1; no firm D call. Germline V gene data show CDR1 as KGHDR and CDR2 as SFDVKD. This CDR3 region has 13 residues. V was clipped by 9 bases and J by 1 base, with 11 bases between them. The chain's CDR3 is CATSRRENTEAFF. The CDR3 nucleotides read TGTGCCACCTCGAGACGTGAGAACACTGAAGCTTTCTTT.

This clonotype was observed a few times. The chain has TRBV7-6 and TRBJ2-5; maybe TRBD2 (6 bases). The CDR3 is 17 amino acids. Deletions cut 4 bases from V and 2 bases from J, with 20 bases between. CDR1 and CDR2 (germline): SGHVS, FNYEAQ. This chain's CDR3 is CASSYESPGLYQETQYF. CDR3 DNA sequence: TGTGCCAGCAGCTATGAATCCCCGGGACTGTATCAAGAGACCCAGTACTTC.